What follows are 13 T cell receptor beta chains derived from one specimen sequenced in a study of Ad26.COV2.S vaccination and SARS-CoV-2 variants. As for treatment: approximately 18 received Ad26.COV2.S at low or high dose, single or two shots; 5 received placebo; per-sample allocation not given. Following the first vaccine or placebo injection, samples were taken on day 63. TCRdb keeps only in-frame clones here, not all; method: immunoSEQ multiplex PCR. This sample has about 350,000 clones, with 70% to 90% found just once. The source was peripheral blood, collected in a trial of Ad26.COV2.S vaccine versus placebo. These receptors were collected from a person between 18 and 65 years old who received the Ad26.COV2.S COVID-19 vaccine or a placebo.

The chain is built from TRBV5-3 and TRBJ2-7; D gene unclear. TRBV5-3 is known as an ORF, though its function is uncertain. CDR3 length: 11 residues. V was pared by 10 bases and J by 3 bases, with 11 bases between. This CDR3 reads CAGRRVYEQYF. In DNA, the CDR3 is TGTGCCGGGCGCCGGGTCTACGAGCAGTACTTC.

The chain couples TRBV5-1 to TRBJ2-3; no clear D. Germline CDR1 and CDR2: SGHRS and YFSETQ. Trimming cost V 1 base and J 4 bases, with 7 bases left between them. This CDR3 has 13 residues. The CDR3 coding sequence is TGCGCCAGCAGCTTGCCCCAGTCAGATACGCAGTATTTT. Translation: CASSLPQSDTQYF.

This sequence joins TRBV11-2 and TRBJ1-1, with 9 bases identical to TRBD1. The germline CDR1 and CDR2 sequences are SGHAT and FQNNGV. Losses at the gene ends were 1 base for V and 4 bases for J; bases not matched to a gene: 10. The CDR3 runs to 17 residues. The CDR3 DNA follows: TGTGCCAGCAGCTTAGGGTCGGGGGACAGGGTGGGCACTGAAGCTTTCTTT. As protein: CASSLGSGDRVGTEAFF. The complete variable domain, with remaining parts taken from reference TRBV11-2 and TRBJ1-1, reads EAGVAQSPRYKIIEKRQSVAFWCNPISGHATLYWYQQILGQGPKLLIQFQNNGVVDDSQLPKDRFSAERLKGVDSTLKIQPAKLEDSAVYLCASSLGSGDRVGTEAFFGQGTRLTVV.

The count of this clone is one. The chain carries TRBV11-2 and TRBJ1-3; D unclear. The CDR3 is 14 amino acids. Trimming stripped 5 bases from V and 0 bases from J, with 8 bases between. Germline V CDR1 and CDR2: SGHAT, FQNNGV. As DNA, the CDR3 is TGTGCCAGCAGCCGGGCACACTCTGGAAACACCATATATTTT. Encoded protein: CASSRAHSGNTIYF.

This clone was seen only once. The rearrangement links TRBV6-5 to TRBJ2-1; D may be TRBD1 (6 bases). The V and J ends lost 9 bases and 7 bases respectively, with 13 bases between them. Germline loops: CDR1 MNHEY, CDR2 SVGAGI. The CDR3 spans 12 residues. CDR3 nucleotide sequence: TGTGCCAGGGGGGCGACCGAAAATGAGCAGTTCTTC. Amino acid sequence: CARGATENEQFF.

V usage is TRBV4-2 and J usage is TRBJ2-1, with unresolved D. In germline, CDR1 is LGHNA, CDR2 YNFKEQ. The CDR3 loop spans 12 amino acids. V dropped 0 bases and J dropped 9 bases, with 6 bases sitting between them. The CDR3 DNA reads as TGTGCCAGCAGCCAAGATCATCGTGAGCAGTTCTTC. It yields the protein CASSQDHREQFF.

The chain has TRBV27 and TRBJ2-7; 8 bases agree with TRBD2. Germline CDR1 is MNHEY and CDR2 is SMNVEV (reference sequence). V shed 4 bases and J 2 bases; nucleotides not matched to a gene: 7. The CDR3 covers 15 residues. The CDR3 sequence is CASSSNPGRAYEQYF. The CDR3, as DNA: TGTGCCAGCAGTTCAAACCCCGGGAGGGCCTACGAGCAGTACTTC.

In its sample, this clone was seen a few times. This sequence joins TRBV3-1 (or the pseudogene TRBV3-2) and TRBJ2-7, with TRBD2 as a possible D gene (5 bases). V dropped 1 base and J dropped 3 bases, with 13 bases sitting between them. The CDR3 loop spans 15 amino acids. CDR1 is LGHDT and CDR2 is YNNKEL in the germline V gene (reference sequence). This CDR3 reads CASSQAHASFYEQYF. In nucleotides, the CDR3 is TGTGCCAGCAGCCAAGCTCACGCTAGCTTCTACGAGCAGTACTTC.

Concerning this clone: The same CDR3 also results from other DNA sequences found in this sample. This chain links TRBV15 with TRBJ1-5; 10 nucleotides match TRBD1. Looked up from germline, CDR1 is LNHNV and CDR2 is YYDKDF (reference sequence). The CDR3 totals 15 residues. V shed 6 bases, J shed 6 bases, and the junction held 8 bases outside the gene matches. The CDR3 bases are TGTGCCACCAGTCGGGACAGGGGCATAGGTCAGCCCCAGCATTTT. Protein product: CATSRDRGIGQPQHF.

The table lists this clone with a few counts. This sequence joins TRBV28 and TRBJ1-5; D unresolved. Germline V gene lookup returns CDR1 MDHEN and CDR2 SYDVKM. The CDR3 is made up of 15 amino acids. Trimming pared 1 base from V and 0 bases from J, leaving 7 bases between. The CDR3, as DNA: TGTGCCAGCAGTTTATTATGGAATAGCAATCAGCCCCAGCATTTT. Translation gives CASSLLWNSNQPQHF. The full variable domain, rest sourced from reference TRBV28 and TRBJ1-5, is DVKVTQSSRYLVKRTGEKVFLECVQDMDHENMFWYRQDPGLGLRLIYFSYDVKMKEKGDIPEGYSVSREKKERFSLILESASTNQTSMYLCASSLLWNSNQPQHFGDGTRLSIL.

The rearrangement uses TRBV15 and TRBJ1-5, with D perhaps TRBD1 (5 bases). Trimming cost V 3 bases and J 3 bases, with 12 bases left between them. The CDR3 runs 15 residues. Germline values: CDR1 LNHNV, CDR2 YYDKDF (reference sequence). The CDR3 sequence is CATSSPGTSNQPQHF. Here the CDR3 DNA reads TGTGCCACCAGCAGTCCCGGGACCTCCAATCAGCCCCAGCATTTT.

The rearrangement joins TRBV7-9 to TRBJ2-3; 9 positions match TRBD1. This CDR3 is built from 15 residues. V trimming: 5 bases; J trimming: 1 base; junction bases outside the gene matches: 4. The germline CDR1 and CDR2 sequences are SEHNR and FQNEAQ (reference sequence). CDR3 residues: CASSPRTGGTDTQYF. Written as DNA, the CDR3 is TGTGCCAGCAGCCCCCGGACAGGGGGCACAGATACGCAGTATTTT.

This chain joins TRBV12-3 or TRBV12-4 and TRBJ2-3, with D unclear. V was pared by 8 bases and J by 4 bases, with 7 bases between. The CDR3 runs 11 residues. CDR3 in DNA: TGTGCCAGCCTCTTGGCAGATACGCAGTATTTT. This translates into CASLLADTQYF.